This entry is about one T cell receptor (beta chain). The data belong to a study of T cell responses to AZD1222 COVID-19 vaccine. Trimming cost V 5 bases and J 7 bases, with 17 bases left between them. The CDR3 is made up of 14 amino acids. The germline V gene has CDR1 LNHDA and CDR2 SQIVND (reference sequence). The assay was immunoSEQ multiplex PCR, and TCRdb's table has in-frame clones only and misses some. The sample records 70,000 or so clones, more than 75% being singletons. Sequencing was performed on peripheral blood, taken on day 0 of AZD1222 vaccination. This chain connects TRBV19 to TRBJ1-2; a weak D match, TRBD1 (6 bases). The sequence came from an adult in good health. Here the CDR3 reads CASSAGGGLFGYTF. In nucleotides, the CDR3 is TGTGCCAGTAGTGCCGGAGGGGGGCTCTTTGGCTACACCTTC.